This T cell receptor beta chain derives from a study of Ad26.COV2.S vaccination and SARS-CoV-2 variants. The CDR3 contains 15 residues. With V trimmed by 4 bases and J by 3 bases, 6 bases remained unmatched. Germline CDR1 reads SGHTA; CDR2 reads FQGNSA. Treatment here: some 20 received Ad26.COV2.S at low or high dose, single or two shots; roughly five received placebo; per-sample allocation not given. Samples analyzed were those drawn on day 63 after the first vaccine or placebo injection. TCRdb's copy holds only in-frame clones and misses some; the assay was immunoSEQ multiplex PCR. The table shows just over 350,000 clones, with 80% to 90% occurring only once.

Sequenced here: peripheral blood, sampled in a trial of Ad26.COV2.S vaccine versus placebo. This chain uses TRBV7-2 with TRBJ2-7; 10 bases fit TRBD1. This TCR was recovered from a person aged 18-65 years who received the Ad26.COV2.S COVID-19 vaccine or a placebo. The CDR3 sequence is CASSSRDRGDYEQYF. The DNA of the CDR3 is TGTGCCAGCAGCTCACGGGACAGGGGAGACTACGAGCAGTACTTC.